This T cell receptor beta chain derives from a study of post-analysis software for immune sequencing data. Study details: Progressive-relapsing, secondary progressive and relapsing-remitting multiple sclerosis were among the disease courses included. Study-wide results and caveats: Strong co-clustering by F measure was evident for samples that had been prepared in the same batch. Normalized Chao1 diversity was significantly lower in multiple sclerosis patients than in controls. TRBV5-6, TRBV5-1 and TRBV20-1 were among 4 or 5 TRBV segments more frequent in patients than controls.

The trim removed 2 bases at V and 5 bases at J, leaving 10 bases unmatched. The CDR3 runs 16 residues. CDR1 is PRHDT and CDR2 is FYEKMQ in the germline V gene (reference sequence). The TCR beta cDNA libraries carried unique molecular identifiers. TCRdb processed the PCR reads anew with MiXCR; each CDR3 protein has one entry. The sample records hundreds of thousands of distinct CDR3 sequences, about 50% being singletons. Remarks on this clonotype: As yet, its antigen is unknown.

The chain has TRBV13 and TRBJ2-3, with 7 positions matching TRBD1. This clonotype originated in a girl aged 5 to 17 with multiple sclerosis. Source material: blood. The CDR3 reads CASSLSGTDPRDTQYF. CDR3 DNA sequence: TGTGCCAGCAGCTTATCCGGGACAGACCCGAGAGATACGCAGTATTTT.